This passage covers 22 T cell receptor beta chains from one sample sequenced in a study of shared clonotypes between healthy human individuals. Measured with immunoSEQ multiplex PCR; TCRdb has only the in-frame clones, and not every one. The sample shows about 2.4 million clones, approximately 93% of them seen only once. Sequenced material: naive CD4+ T cells from PBMCs. Specified subset: CD45RA+ positively selected. These receptors all stem from a man between 18 and 29 years old in good health. Some clones in this sample may be carry-over from other donors' samples.

The genes are TRBV13 and TRBJ1-5, with D uncertain. CDR3 length: 13 amino acids. The germline V and J ends were trimmed by 4 bases and 4 bases, with 8 bases remaining between them. Looked up from germline, CDR1 is PRHDT and CDR2 is FYEKMQ (reference sequence). In DNA form, the CDR3 reads TGTGCCAGCAGCTGGGGAATTAATCAGCCCCAGCATTTT. Protein product: CASSWGINQPQHF.

V usage is TRBV28 and J usage is TRBJ1-5; no definite D call. Germline V CDR1 and CDR2: MDHEN, SYDVKM. The CDR3 extends over 12 amino acids. The ends were cut back, 6 bases at V and 8 bases at J, with 11 bases in the middle. The DNA for the CDR3 is TGTGCCAGCAGCCCCACCCTCAAGCCCCAGCATTTT. It specifies CASSPTLKPQHF. Combining the CDR3 with reference TRBV28 and TRBJ1-5 gives the whole variable domain DVKVTQSSRYLVKRTGEKVFLECVQDMDHENMFWYRQDPGLGLRLIYFSYDVKMKEKGDIPEGYSVSREKKERFSLILESASTNQTSMYLCASSPTLKPQHFGDGTRLSIL.

V is TRBV27 and J is TRBJ1-2, with D unclear. The CDR3 loop spans 13 amino acids. V lost 6 bases and J 4 bases, leaving 12 bases between the germline ends. Germline V gives CDR1 MNHEY, CDR2 SMNVEV (reference sequence). The CDR3 region is CASSRVGSYGYTF. In DNA form, the CDR3 reads TGTGCCAGCAGCCGAGTGGGGAGCTATGGCTACACCTTC.

The rearrangement uses TRBV6-4 and TRBJ2-3; possibly TRBD1 or TRBD2 for D (5 bases each). The V gene lost 4 bases and the J gene lost 4 bases, with 15 bases spanning the gap. CDR1 and CDR2 from the germline V gene are MRHNA and SNTAGT. The CDR3 consists of 15 residues. Here the CDR3 reads CASSGSGSLADTQYF. Written as DNA, the CDR3 is TGTGCCAGCAGTGGATCAGGGAGTTTGGCAGATACGCAGTATTTT.

The chain carries TRBV6-5 and TRBJ1-5; D perhaps matches TRBD1 (5 bases). The V gene lost 2 bases and the J gene lost 1 base, with 9 bases spanning the gap. CDR3 size: 15 residues. From germline, CDR1 is MNHEY and CDR2 SVGAGI. The CDR3 coding sequence is TGTGCCAGCAGTTACCTTAGACAGAGCAATCAGCCCCAGCATTTT. Translation: CASSYLRQSNQPQHF.

The V gene is TRBV28, the J gene TRBJ2-1, with 7 bases that match TRBD1. V trimming: 6 bases; J trimming: 9 bases; junction bases outside the gene matches: 5. CDR1 MDHEN and CDR2 SYDVKM come from the germline V gene. This CDR3 contains 12 residues. The CDR3 spells CASRPSGGEQFF. CDR3 nucleotides: TGTGCCAGCAGGCCCTCAGGGGGTGAGCAGTTCTTC. The whole variable domain, filled in from reference TRBV28 and TRBJ2-1, reads DVKVTQSSRYLVKRTGEKVFLECVQDMDHENMFWYRQDPGLGLRLIYFSYDVKMKEKGDIPEGYSVSREKKERFSLILESASTNQTSMYLCASRPSGGEQFFGPGTRLTVL.

This chain uses TRBV10-3 with TRBJ1-1, with a possible D match to TRBD1 (5 bases). V lost 10 bases and J 8 bases, leaving 17 bases between the germline ends. The CDR3 has 12 amino acids. Germline lookup yields CDR1 ENHRY and CDR2 SYGVKD. CDR3 bases: TGTGCCACCAGCCCAAAGGGGAACGAAGCTTTCTTT. It translates to CATSPKGNEAFF.

The count of this clone is one. The J gene is TRBJ2-1, the V gene TRBV6-1; TRBD1 or TRBD2 may be the D gene (5 bases each). Trimming shortened V by 4 bases and J by 9 bases, and 13 bases separated the two germline ends. CDR1 is MNHNS, CDR2 SASEGT, per germline. The CDR3 has 13 residues. This CDR3 reads CASSVRTGTEQFF. The DNA of the CDR3 is TGTGCCAGCAGTGTCCGCACCGGGACTGAGCAGTTCTTC.

V gene TRBV10-1 combines with J gene TRBJ2-7; the D is unclear. Deletions cut 5 bases from V and 3 bases from J, with 5 bases between. The germline V gene encodes CDR1 WNHNN and CDR2 SYGVQD (reference sequence). The CDR3 covers 11 residues. CDR3 nucleotide sequence: TGCGCCAGCAGTAGATTCTACGAGCAGTACTTC. Protein sequence: CASSRFYEQYF.

The J gene is TRBJ2-5, the V gene TRBV30, with TRBD2 matching 7 bases. V dropped 1 base and J dropped 1; count of bases not matched to a gene: 0. Germline CDR1 is GTSNPN and CDR2 is SVGIG (reference sequence). The CDR3 extends over 13 amino acids. The CDR3: CAWSGLAQETQYF. CDR3 in DNA: TGTGCCTGGAGTGGACTAGCCCAAGAGACCCAGTACTTC.

The chain combines TRBV27 with TRBJ1-4; TRBD1 agrees at 11 bases. The CDR3 extends over 15 amino acids. Germline CDR1 MNHEY, CDR2 SMNVEV (reference sequence). V lost 3 bases to trimming and J lost 5 bases; unmatched junction nucleotides: 2. The CDR3 reads CASSLGQGVNEKLFF. The CDR3 DNA is TGTGCCAGCAGTTTGGGACAGGGGGTGAATGAAAAACTGTTTTTT.

The gene calls are TRBV2 and TRBJ2-4; D is perhaps TRBD2 (5 bases). The germline V and J ends were trimmed by 4 bases and 0 bases, with 13 bases remaining between them. The CDR3 has 16 amino acids. Per the germline V gene, CDR1 is SNHLY and CDR2 is FYNNEI. The CDR3 nucleotides are TGTGCCAGCAGTGTGCGACTACACCTAGCCAAAAACATTCAGTACTTC. Its translation: CASSVRLHLAKNIQYF.

This rearrangement joins TRBV5-6 to TRBJ2-3; 7 nucleotides agree with TRBD2. The junction had 3 bases not matched to a gene; V was cut back by 1 base and J by 10 bases. The germline V gene encodes CDR1 SGHDT and CDR2 YYEEEE. This CDR3 is built from 12 residues. CDR3 sequence reads: CASSLRDYPQYF. The CDR3 bases are TGTGCCAGCAGCTTGCGGGACTACCCGCAGTATTTT.

This clone has just one count. The gene calls are TRBV6-5 and TRBJ1-5; D uncertain. The ends were cut back, 0 bases at V and 4 bases at J, with 10 bases in the middle. The length of the CDR3 is 15 residues. From germline, CDR1 is MNHEY and CDR2 SVGAGI. The CDR3 loop reads CASSYSSRRNQPQHF. Written as DNA, the CDR3 is TGTGCCAGCAGTTACTCGAGCAGGCGAAATCAGCCCCAGCATTTT.

The chain employs TRBV27 and TRBJ2-5, with a weak D call TRBD2 (5 bases). CDR1 and CDR2 (germline): MNHEY, SMNVEV (reference sequence). The V gene lost 2 bases and the J gene lost 1 base, with 11 bases spanning the gap. The CDR3 covers 15 residues. CDR3 coding DNA: TGTGCCAGCAGTTTAAGGGCCGGGGTCCAAGAGACCCAGTACTTC. Its translation is CASSLRAGVQETQYF.

This clone was counted once. The chain combines TRBV5-1 with TRBJ1-1; tentative D call: TRBD1 (6 bases). Germline lookup yields CDR1 SGHRS and CDR2 YFSETQ. V dropped 5 bases and J dropped 2 bases, with 13 bases sitting between them. The CDR3 is 14 amino acids. CDR3 protein: CASRYQGTNTEAFF. DNA of the CDR3: TGCGCCAGCAGGTACCAGGGGACTAACACTGAAGCTTTCTTT.

The chain employs TRBV19 and TRBJ2-3, with TRBD2 matching over 10 bases. The ends lost 5 bases at V and 4 bases at J; junction bases unmatched: 15. The germline gives CDR1 LNHDA, CDR2 SQIVND (reference sequence). The CDR3 runs 18 residues. This CDR3 is CASSQRALASGSADTQYF. CDR3 coding DNA: TGTGCCAGTAGTCAACGCGCGCTGGCTAGCGGGAGTGCAGATACGCAGTATTTT. Complete variable domain (other parts from reference TRBV19 and TRBJ2-3): DGGITQSPKYLFRKEGQNVTLSCEQNLNHDAMYWYRQDPGQGLRLIYYSQIVNDFQKGDIAEGYSVSREKKESFPLTVTSAQKNPTAFYLCASSQRALASGSADTQYFGPGTRLTVL.

V and J are TRBV5-5 and TRBJ2-7; 12 bases match TRBD2. J gave up 4 bases and V 2 bases, and 13 bases lay outside the gene matches. Per germline, CDR1 SGHKS and CDR2 YYEKEE (reference sequence). The CDR3 runs 18 residues. The CDR3 sequence: CASSLKTPPSGRAYEQYF. CDR3 in DNA: TGTGCCAGCAGCTTAAAGACGCCTCCTAGCGGGAGGGCGTACGAGCAGTACTTC.

V and J are TRBV27 and TRBJ2-7; weak D call: TRBD2 (6 bases). Germline loops: CDR1 MNHEY, CDR2 SMNVEV (reference sequence). The CDR3 is made up of 16 amino acids. V was pared by 3 bases and J by 5 bases, with 20 bases between. The CDR3 DNA is TGTGCCAGCAGTTTTGGTCGACTGGGGACTTACGACGAGCAGTACTTC. This sequence encodes CASSFGRLGTYDEQYF.

This clone was counted once. The rearrangement uses TRBV19 and TRBJ1-2; tentative D call: TRBD1 (5 bases). Germline V gene sequence: CDR1 LNHDA, CDR2 SQIVND (reference sequence). Trimming took off 6 bases at V and 0 bases at J, with 11 bases between the two ends. The CDR3 length is 14 residues. The CDR3 loop reads CASRVMTANYGYTF. As DNA, the CDR3 is TGTGCCAGTAGAGTAATGACAGCTAACTATGGCTACACCTTC.

This clone was seen once. The V gene is TRBV2, the J gene TRBJ2-3, with 8 bases identical to TRBD2. Germline CDR1 is SNHLY and CDR2 is FYNNEI. The CDR3 loop spans 14 amino acids. After removal of 9 bases from V and 1 base from J, the junction contained 6 bases not matched to a gene. The CDR3 protein is CARQREMGTDTQYF. CDR3 nucleotide sequence: TGTGCCAGGCAGCGGGAGATGGGCACAGATACGCAGTATTTT.

The V call is TRBV2, the J call TRBJ2-1; 8 bases map to TRBD2. Germline CDR1 is SNHLY and CDR2 is FYNNEI. CDR3 length equals 13 residues. V gave up 8 bases and J gave up 6 bases; unmatched junction bases: 6. The CDR3 is CASRSGSANEQFF. DNA for the CDR3: TGTGCCAGCCGCAGCGGGAGTGCCAATGAGCAGTTCTTC. Variable domain in full (rest from reference TRBV2 and TRBJ2-1): EPEVTQTPSHQVTQMGQEVILRCVPISNHLYFYWYRQILGQKVEFLVSFYNNEISEKSEIFDDQFSVERPDGSNFTLKIRSTKLEDSAMYFCASRSGSANEQFFGPGTRLTVL.